This T cell receptor (beta chain) derives from a study of beta chain features in type 1 diabetes. Overall study results and limits: Type 1 diabetes patients showed a moderate but significant shortening of TCRB CDR3s in all four CD4+ subsets.

Details on this clone: Its antigen is currently unknown.

Isolated RNA was reverse transcribed in full, so expressed TCRB transcripts were sequenced. Assay: immunoSEQ multiplex PCR; the TCRdb copy retains only in-frame clones and omits some. In the table there are about 250,000 clones, roughly a tenth of which are singletons. The CDR3 runs 16 residues. Trimming left V 2 bases short and J 5 bases short, with 18 bases between. Per the germline V gene, CDR1 is LGHNA and CDR2 is YSLEER. The gene calls are TRBV4-3 and TRBJ1-1; TRBD1 might be the D (6 bases). Material: naive CD4+ T cells from blood. This clonotype was sampled from a man younger than 40 with type 1 diabetes. The CDR3 DNA reads as TGCGCCAGCAGCCAATGGATGGGACATAATTCGACTGAAGCTTTCTTT. Translation gives CASSQWMGHNSTEAFF.